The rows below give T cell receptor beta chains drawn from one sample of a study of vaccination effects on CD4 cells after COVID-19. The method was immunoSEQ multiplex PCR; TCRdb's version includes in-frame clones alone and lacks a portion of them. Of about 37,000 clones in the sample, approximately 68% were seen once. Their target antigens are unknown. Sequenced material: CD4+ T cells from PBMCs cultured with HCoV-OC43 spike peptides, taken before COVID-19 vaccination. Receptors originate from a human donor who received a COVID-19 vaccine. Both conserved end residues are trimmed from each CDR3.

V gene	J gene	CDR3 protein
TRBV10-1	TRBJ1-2	ASSEHEGTGEKDGYT
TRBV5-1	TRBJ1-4	ASSLEHWAGDEKLF
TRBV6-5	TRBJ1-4	ASSYTTDLVGKLF
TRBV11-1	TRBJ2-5	ASSVRIQGSETQY
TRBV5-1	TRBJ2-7	ASSLAGGASSYEQY
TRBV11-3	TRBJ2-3	ASSQGLDILSDTQY
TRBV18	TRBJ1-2	ASSPVQGIMDYGYT
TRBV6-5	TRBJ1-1	ASSEGFTDTEAF
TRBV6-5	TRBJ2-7	ASSYSMTAVHEQY
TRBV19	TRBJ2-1	ASSAGTSGRRNEQF
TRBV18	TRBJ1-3	ASSQDSPGNTIY
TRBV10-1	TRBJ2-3	ASSQTDTQY
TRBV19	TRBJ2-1	ASRLGGRANEQF
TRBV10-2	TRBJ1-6	ASSEVGYNSPLH
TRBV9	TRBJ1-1	ASSVVEGGTEAF
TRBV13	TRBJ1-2	ASSLGQGEHYGYT
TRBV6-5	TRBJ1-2	ASSYGRTNYGYT
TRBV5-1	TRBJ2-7	ASRADSGSYEQY
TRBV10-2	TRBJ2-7	ASSERLQGLEQY
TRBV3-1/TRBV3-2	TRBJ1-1	ASRGQPGEAF
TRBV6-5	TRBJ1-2	ASSDAGRGYT
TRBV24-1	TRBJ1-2	ATSDFRTAYGYT
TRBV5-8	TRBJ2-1	ASSSGLAGLAYNEQF
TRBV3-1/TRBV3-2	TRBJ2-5	ASSEPRGRVETQY
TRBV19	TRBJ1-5	ASSIDGGDHQPQH
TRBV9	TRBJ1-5	ASSVGYSNQPQH
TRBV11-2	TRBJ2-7	ASSLAMEGEQY
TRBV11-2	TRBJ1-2	ASSLDGAGINT
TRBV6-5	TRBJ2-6	ASSSPGETGANVLT
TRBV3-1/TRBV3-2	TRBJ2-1	ASSRNADEQF
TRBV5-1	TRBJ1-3	ASSFGDLSGNTIY